These 12 T cell receptor beta chains originate from one sample sequenced in a study of control samples from healthy donors and cancer patients (dated by TCRdb to between 2020 and 2021). Libraries were built with the immunoSEQ multiplex PCR assay. In its TCRdb copy, this immuneACCESS table keeps in-frame sequences only and misses some clones. Where compared with another copy, unresolved V genes explain less than half of these, and the others have no known cause. Recorded for this sample are about 120,000 clones; 85% to 95% of them occurred a single time. Together, the top ten hold about 1.5% of the sample. Sequencing used PBMCs. The receptor source for this set is a man aged 45 to 65 with head and neck cancer.

The chain uses TRBV11-2 and TRBJ2-7; possibly TRBD2 for D (5 bases). With 3 bases removed from V and 7 bases from J, the gap between germline ends came to 10 bases. This CDR3 contains 12 residues. CDR1 and CDR2 (germline): SGHAT, FQNNGV. The chain's CDR3 is CASSFLWEEQYF. In nucleotides, the CDR3 is TGTGCCAGCAGCTTCCTCTGGGAGGAGCAGTACTTC.

This chain uses TRBV18 with TRBJ2-3; 8 bases are shared with TRBD2. There are 14 residues in the CDR3. V shed 6 bases, J shed 4 bases, and the junction held 6 bases outside the gene matches. CDR1 and CDR2 (germline): KGHSH, LQKENI. The CDR3 sequence is CASSPRRGADTQYF. Written as DNA, the CDR3 is TGTGCCAGCTCGCCTCGGCGGGGGGCAGATACGCAGTATTTT.

For this clone: Mismatch with germline at one junction end may stem from a read error. The J gene is TRBJ2-7, the V gene TRBV30, with D perhaps TRBD2 (5 bases). Germline V lookup: CDR1 GTSNPN, CDR2 SVGIG (reference sequence). This CDR3 is built from 14 residues. The CDR3 reads CARSVEGGLYEQYF. CDR3 sequence (DNA): TGTGCCCGGAGTGTGGAAGGAGGTCTCTACGAGCAGTACTTC.

This clone was detected once. The chain is built from TRBV5-5 and TRBJ1-5; D gene uncertain. The germline gives CDR1 SGHKS, CDR2 YYEKEE (reference sequence). Trimming pared 4 bases from V and 5 bases from J, leaving 10 bases between. This CDR3 has 13 residues. The chain's CDR3 is CASSATDDQPQHF. CDR3 DNA sequence: TGTGCCAGCAGCGCTACAGACGATCAGCCCCAGCATTTT.

The CDR3 bases are TGTGCCAGCAGCTCGAACACCAGGGGTGCCGGGGAGCTGTTTTTT. Amino acid sequence: CASSSNTRGAGELFF. This chain joins TRBV5-4 and TRBJ2-2; possible D gene TRBD1, 6 bases. The CDR3 is made up of 15 amino acids. Germline V gene data show CDR1 as SGHNT and CDR2 as YYREEE (reference sequence). The V and J ends lost 3 bases and 6 bases respectively, with 15 bases between them.

The gene calls are TRBV2 and TRBJ2-7; D unresolved. The germline V and J ends were trimmed by 5 bases and 4 bases, with 12 bases remaining between them. The germline gives CDR1 SNHLY, CDR2 FYNNEI. CDR3 length equals 13 residues. In DNA form, the CDR3 reads TGTGCCAGCAGTCCGAATCATTTATACGAGCAGTACTTC. Its translation: CASSPNHLYEQYF.

The chain couples TRBV6-6 to TRBJ2-5, with TRBD2 identical over 8 bases. The CDR3 spans 14 residues. After removal of 2 bases from V and 5 bases from J, the junction contained 4 bases not matched to a gene. Germline CDR1 MNHNY, CDR2 SVGAGI (reference sequence). CDR3 DNA sequence: TGTGCCAGCAGTTACGAACCGGGAGGGGAGACCCAGTACTTC. Its translation is CASSYEPGGETQYF.

CDR3 sequence reads: CASSERGSNEKLFF. The CDR3 DNA sequence: TGTGCCAGCAGTGAAAGGGGGTCTAATGAAAAACTGTTTTTT. The gene calls are TRBV7-9 and TRBJ1-4, with a tentative D call TRBD1 (6 bases). Trimming shortened V by 6 bases and J by 3 bases, and 11 bases separated the two germline ends. The CDR3 is 14 amino acids. From germline, CDR1 is SEHNR and CDR2 FQNEAQ (reference sequence).

The V call is TRBV15, the J call TRBJ1-4; 8 nucleotides agree with TRBD1. V was clipped by 0 bases and J by 6 bases; unmatched bases: 9. Germline V gene lookup returns CDR1 LNHNV and CDR2 YYDKDF (reference sequence). This CDR3 has 17 amino acids. The CDR3 nucleotides read TGTGCCACCAGCAGAGATTTGGGGACAGGCCTGTATGAAAAACTGTTTTTT. This translates into CATSRDLGTGLYEKLFF.

The chain is built from TRBV27 and TRBJ1-1; D remains unclear. CDR1 and CDR2 from the germline V gene are MNHEY and SMNVEV (reference sequence). This CDR3 region has 16 residues. The V gene lost 5 bases and the J gene lost 4 bases, with 20 bases spanning the gap. Here the CDR3 DNA reads TGTGCCAGCAGTCTTCTCCCCCGTTTGACCCTCACTGAAGCTTTCTTT. This codes for CASSLLPRLTLTEAFF.

This chain joins TRBV7-2 and TRBJ2-2; possibly TRBD1 for D (6 bases). The CDR3 has 15 amino acids. The V gene lost 1 base and the J gene lost 5 bases, with 11 bases spanning the gap. Per the germline V gene, CDR1 is SGHTA and CDR2 is FQGNSA. The CDR3 sequence is CASSLEQGRTGELFF. In DNA, the CDR3 is TGTGCCAGCAGCTTAGAACAGGGACGGACCGGGGAGCTGTTTTTT. The entire variable domain, with the rest obtained from reference TRBV7-2 and TRBJ2-2, is as follows: GAGVSQSPSNKVTEKGKDVELRCDPISGHTALYWYRQSLGQGLEFLIYFQGNSAPDKSGLPSDRFSAERTGGSVSTLTIQRTQQEDSAVYLCASSLEQGRTGELFFGEGSRLTVL.

The rearrangement links TRBV3-1 (or the pseudogene TRBV3-2) to TRBJ2-2; no clear D. The CDR3 length is 12 residues. Trimming cost V 4 bases and J 8 bases, with 8 bases left between them. Germline V gives CDR1 LGHDT, CDR2 YNNKEL (reference sequence). The CDR3 loop is CASSPFKGELFF. CDR3 DNA: TGTGCCAGCAGCCCATTTAAAGGGGAGCTGTTTTTT.